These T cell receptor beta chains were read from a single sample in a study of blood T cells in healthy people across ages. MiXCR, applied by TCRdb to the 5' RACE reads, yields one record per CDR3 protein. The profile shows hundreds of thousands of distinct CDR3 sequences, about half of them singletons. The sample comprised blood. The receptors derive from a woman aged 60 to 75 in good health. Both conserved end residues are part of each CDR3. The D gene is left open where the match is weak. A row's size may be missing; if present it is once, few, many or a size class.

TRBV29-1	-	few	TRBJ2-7	CSVVRGDSEQYF	TGCAGCGTTGTTAGGGGCGACTCCGAGCAGTACTTC
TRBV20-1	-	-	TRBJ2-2	CSARTDGPNTGELFF	TGCAGTGCTAGGACGGATGGTCCGAACACCGGGGAGCTGTTTTTT
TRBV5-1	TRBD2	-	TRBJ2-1	CASTTLAGANEQFF	TGCGCCAGCACCACACTAGCGGGAGCTAATGAGCAGTTCTTC
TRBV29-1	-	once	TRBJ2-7	CSVDVQYNEQYF	TGCAGCGTTGATGTACAGTACAATGAGCAGTACTTC
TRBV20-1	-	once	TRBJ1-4	CSAQTQWENEKLFF	TGCAGTGCTCAAACACAGTGGGAAAATGAAAAACTGTTTTTT
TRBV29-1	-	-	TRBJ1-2	CSVEGAVLYGYTF	TGCAGCGTTGAAGGGGCGGTGCTCTATGGCTACACCTTC
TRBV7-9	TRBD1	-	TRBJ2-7	CASSLSRGPSSYEQYF	TGTGCCAGCAGCCTGTCAAGGGGGCCCAGCTCCTACGAGCAGTACTTC
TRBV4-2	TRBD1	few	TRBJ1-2	CASSTYRGLVYGYTF	TGTGCCAGCAGCACCTACAGGGGCTTGGTCTATGGCTACACCTTC
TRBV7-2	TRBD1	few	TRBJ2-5	CASSLDWDRGETQYF	TGTGCCAGCAGCTTAGATTGGGACAGGGGGGAGACCCAGTACTTC
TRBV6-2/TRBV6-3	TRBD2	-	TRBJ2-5	CASSPRTSGRAVLYEQYF	TGTGCCAGCAGCCCACGGACTAGCGGGAGGGCCGTACTATATGAGCAGTACTTC
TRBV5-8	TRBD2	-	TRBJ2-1	CAGSRRGTSGRYNEQFF	TGTGCCGGCAGCCGCCGAGGGACTAGCGGGAGGTACAATGAGCAGTTCTTC
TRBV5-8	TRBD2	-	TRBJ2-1	CASSYAWVAGVENEQFF	TGTGCCAGCAGCTATGCATGGGTAGCGGGAGTTGAGAATGAGCAGTTCTTC
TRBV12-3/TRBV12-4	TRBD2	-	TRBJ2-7	CASSIGTSESFEQYF	TGTGCCAGCAGTATCGGGACTAGCGAGAGTTTCGAGCAGTACTTC
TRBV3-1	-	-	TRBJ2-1	CASSQIALEQFF	TGTGCCAGCAGCCAAATAGCACTTGAGCAGTTCTTC
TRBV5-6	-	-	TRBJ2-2	CASSLAGVELFF	TGTGCCAGCAGCTTGGCAGGGGTGGAGCTGTTTTTT
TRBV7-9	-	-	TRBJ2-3	CASSLFGTRASTDTQYF	TGTGCCAGCAGCTTATTCGGGACCAGAGCTAGCACAGATACGCAGTATTTT
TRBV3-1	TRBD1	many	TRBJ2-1	CASSQDLDRVYNEQFF	TGTGCCAGCAGCCAAGATCTGGACAGGGTCTACAATGAGCAGTTCTTC
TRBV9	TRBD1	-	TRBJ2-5	CASSVDRVEETQYF	TGTGCCAGCAGCGTTGACAGGGTAGAGGAGACCCAGTACTTC
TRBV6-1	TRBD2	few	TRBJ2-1	CASSSGSVSNEQFF	TGTGCCAGCAGTAGCGGGAGCGTTAGCAATGAGCAGTTCTTC
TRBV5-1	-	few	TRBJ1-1	CASSLEAGDSFF	TGCGCCAGCAGCTTGGAGGCAGGGGATTCTTTCTTT
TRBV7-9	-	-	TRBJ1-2	CASSGESYYGYTF	TGTGCCAGCAGCGGGGAGAGCTACTATGGCTACACCTTC
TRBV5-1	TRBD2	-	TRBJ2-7	CASSLRGLAATYEQYF	TGCGCCAGCAGCTTGCGGGGACTAGCGGCAACCTACGAGCAGTACTTC
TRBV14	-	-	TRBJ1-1	CASSHPAENTEAFF	TGTGCCAGCAGCCATCCGGCGGAGAACACTGAAGCTTTCTTT
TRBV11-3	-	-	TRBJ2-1	CASSLDGAGMGSNEQFF	TGTGCCAGCAGCTTAGACGGGGCAGGGATGGGGAGCAATGAGCAGTTCTTC
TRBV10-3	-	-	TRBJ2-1	CAISESAGPSYNEQFF	TGTGCCATCAGTGAGTCGGCGGGCCCCTCCTACAATGAGCAGTTCTTC
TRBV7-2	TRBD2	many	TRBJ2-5	CASSFTSGSEETQYF	TGTGCCAGCAGCTTTACTAGCGGGAGTGAGGAGACCCAGTACTTC
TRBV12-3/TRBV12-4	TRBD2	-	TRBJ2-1	CASSWTGASGRPSYNEQFF	TGTGCCAGCAGTTGGACAGGGGCTAGCGGGAGGCCCTCCTACAATGAGCAGTTCTTC
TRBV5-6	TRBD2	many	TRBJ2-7	CASSRGLAAYEQYF	TGCGCCAGCAGCCGGGGACTAGCGGCCTACGAGCAGTACTTC
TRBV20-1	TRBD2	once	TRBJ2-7	CSTERDSTHEQYF	TGCAGTACAGAGCGGGACTCGACTCACGAGCAGTACTTC
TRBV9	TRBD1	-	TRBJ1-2	CASSAQPTGRGYTF	TGTGCCAGCAGCGCCCAACCGACAGGGCGAGGCTACACCTTC
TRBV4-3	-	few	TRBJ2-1	CASSQEVYGINEQFF	TGCGCCAGCAGCCAAGAGGTCTACGGTATCAATGAGCAGTTCTTC
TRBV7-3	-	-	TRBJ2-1	CASSIASSAQQFF	TGTGCCAGCAGCATAGCCTCTAGCGCCCAGCAGTTCTTC
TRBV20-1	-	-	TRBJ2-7	CSARDRISDEQYF	TGCAGTGCTAGAGATAGGATTAGCGACGAGCAGTACTTC
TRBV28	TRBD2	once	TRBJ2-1	CASSLTSGRSNEQFF	TGTGCCAGCAGCCTGACTAGCGGGAGGTCCAATGAGCAGTTCTTC
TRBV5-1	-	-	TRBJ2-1	CASSRNRKSGVSYNEQFF	TGCGCCAGCAGCCGGAATAGGAAAAGCGGAGTCTCCTACAATGAGCAGTTCTTC
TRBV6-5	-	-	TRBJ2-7	CASSPDHGISYEQYF	TGTGCCAGCAGCCCCGATCACGGGATTTCTTACGAGCAGTACTTC
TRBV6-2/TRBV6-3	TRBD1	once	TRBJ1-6	CASNPTGANSPLHF	TGTGCCAGCAACCCGACAGGGGCTAATTCACCCCTCCACTTT
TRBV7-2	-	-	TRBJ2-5	CASSSGVGLFGQETQYF	TGTGCCAGCAGCTCAGGTGTAGGGCTATTCGGACAAGAGACCCAGTACTTC
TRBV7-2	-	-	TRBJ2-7	CASSTWGRGQYPYEQYF	TGTGCCAGCAGCACATGGGGGAGGGGACAGTACCCCTACGAGCAGTACTTC
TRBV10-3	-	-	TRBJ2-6	CAISGQISGANVLTF	TGTGCCATCAGTGGCCAGATCTCTGGGGCCAACGTCCTGACTTTC
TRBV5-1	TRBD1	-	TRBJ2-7	CASSGGGQGIDEQYF	TGCGCCAGCAGCGGGGGGGGACAGGGGATCGACGAGCAGTACTTC
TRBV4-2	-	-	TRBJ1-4	CASSQEGGRREKLFF	TGTGCCAGCAGCCAAGAGGGGGGGCGTCGAGAAAAACTGTTTTTT
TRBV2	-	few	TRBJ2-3	CASGPPQGDTQYF	TGTGCCAGCGGGCCTCCCCAGGGAGATACGCAGTATTTT
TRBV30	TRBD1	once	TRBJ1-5	CAWSWSGGLTSNQPQHF	TGTGCCTGGAGTTGGTCAGGGGGCCTTACTAGCAATCAGCCCCAGCATTTT
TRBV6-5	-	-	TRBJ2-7	CASSYSALSSYEQYF	TGTGCCAGCAGTTACTCGGCGCTTAGCTCCTACGAGCAGTACTTC
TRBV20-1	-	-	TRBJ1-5	CSARGESNQPQHF	TGCAGTGCTAGAGGGGAGTCCAATCAGCCCCAGCATTTT
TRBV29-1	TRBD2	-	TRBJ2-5	CSVEDVLAGPYNEQYF	TGCAGCGTTGAAGATGTACTAGCGGGACCCTACAATGAGCAGTACTTC
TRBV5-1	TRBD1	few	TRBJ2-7	CASSQGDREGEQYF	TGCGCCAGCAGCCAAGGAGACAGGGAAGGCGAGCAGTACTTC
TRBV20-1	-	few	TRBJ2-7	CSARDGSAHEQYF	TGCAGTGCGCGGGACGGTTCGGCCCACGAGCAGTACTTC
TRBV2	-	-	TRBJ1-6	CASRQTKGDSPLHF	TGTGCCAGCAGGCAGACTAAGGGGGATTCACCCCTCCACTTT
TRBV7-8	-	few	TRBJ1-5	CASSLQESSNQPQHF	TGTGCCAGCAGCCTACAAGAGAGTAGCAATCAGCCCCAGCATTTT
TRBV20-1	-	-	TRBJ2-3	CSGGSDTDTQYF	TGCAGTGGAGGAAGCGACACAGATACGCAGTATTTT
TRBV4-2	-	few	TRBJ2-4	CASSQDRRKNIQYF	TGTGCCAGCAGCCAAGATCGACGGAAAAACATTCAGTACTTC
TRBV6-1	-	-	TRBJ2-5	CASSESGNPGIRETQYF	TGTGCCAGCAGTGAATCCGGGAATCCGGGAATTCGGGAGACCCAGTACTTC
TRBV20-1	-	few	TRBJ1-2	CSAHYGPLNYGYTF	TGCAGTGCCCACTACGGACCGCTAAACTATGGCTACACCTTC
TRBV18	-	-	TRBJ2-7	CASSRGVGTGEQYF	TGTGCCAGCTCACGAGGTGTAGGGACGGGGGAGCAGTACTTC
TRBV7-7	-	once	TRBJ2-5	CASSPQLWGPEQYF	TGTGCCAGCAGCCCACAACTCTGGGGGCCTGAGCAGTACTTC
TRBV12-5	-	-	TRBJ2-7	CASGLSNEQYF	TGTGCTAGTGGTTTGAGCAATGAGCAGTACTTC
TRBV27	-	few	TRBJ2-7	CASTLRGPGYEQYF	TGTGCCAGCACCCTCAGAGGCCCCGGGTACGAGCAGTACTTC
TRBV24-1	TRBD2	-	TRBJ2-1	CATGRTSGAYNEQFF	TGTGCCACCGGTCGAACTAGCGGGGCCTACAATGAGCAGTTCTTC